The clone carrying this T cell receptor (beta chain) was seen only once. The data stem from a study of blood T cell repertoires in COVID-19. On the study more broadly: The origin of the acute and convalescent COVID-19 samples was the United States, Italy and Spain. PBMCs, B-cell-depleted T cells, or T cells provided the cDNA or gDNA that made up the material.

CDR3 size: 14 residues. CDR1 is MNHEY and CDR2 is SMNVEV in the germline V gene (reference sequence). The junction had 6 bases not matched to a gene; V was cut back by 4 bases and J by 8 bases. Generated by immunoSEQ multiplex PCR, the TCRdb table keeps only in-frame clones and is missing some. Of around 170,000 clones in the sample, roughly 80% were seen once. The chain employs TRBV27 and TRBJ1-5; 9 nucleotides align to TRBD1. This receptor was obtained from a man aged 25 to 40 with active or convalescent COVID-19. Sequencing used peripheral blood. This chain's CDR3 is CASSSDRGSEPQHF. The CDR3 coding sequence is TGTGCCAGCAGTTCCGACAGGGGGTCTGAGCCCCAGCATTTT.